The T cell receptor (beta chain) under discussion was sequenced for a study of T cell responses to AZD1222 COVID-19 vaccine. Study-level points and caveats: Spike-specific TCR breadth rose after two AZD1222 doses, and depth rose as well. Variant regions that are unmutated are reportedly the target of nearly half of spike-specific TCRs. Donors in the cohort were predominantly white British and more often female, and clonal diversity was possibly underestimated.

V lost 4 bases and J lost 6, with 10 bases in between. There are 14 residues in the CDR3. Germline lookup yields CDR1 MNHNY and CDR2 SVGAGI (reference sequence). Repertoires were generated with immunoSEQ multiplex PCR, while TCRdb's copy carries only in-frame clones and drops some. The profile covers roughly 150,000 clones, with 85% to 95% appearing a single time and approximately 2.3% taken by the ten largest. Notes on this clone: Its matching antigen is unknown.

The specimen comprised peripheral blood, sampled on day 0 of AZD1222 vaccination. The chain joins TRBV6-6 to TRBJ1-6; possible D gene TRBD1, 5 bases. The sequence was obtained from an adult in good health. The chain's CDR3 is CASSSETVNSPLHF. The CDR3 region has the DNA TGTGCCAGCAGTTCCGAGACAGTTAATTCACCCCTCCACTTT.